The T cell receptor (beta chain) under discussion was sequenced for a study of blood T cell repertoires in COVID-19. Study background: In each case, the material was cDNA or gDNA derived from T cells, B-cell-depleted T cells, or PBMCs.

The CDR3 length is 16 residues. Germline assignment: CDR1 MGHDK and CDR2 SYGVNS. Losses at the gene ends were 1 base for V and 1 base for J; bases not matched to a gene: 5. Authors' methods: Counts of nucleated cells, estimated from reference gene primer amplification, were obtained. TCRdb's copy holds only in-frame clones and misses some; the assay was immunoSEQ multiplex PCR. V and J calls and clone size are copied from that table; D and trimming were computed from the DNA. The sample contains under 60,000 clones, 90% of which appear only once. V is TRBV25-1 and J is TRBJ2-5, with 8 bases that match TRBD1. The TCR originated in a human donor in a cohort sampled during active COVID-19. Sequences were obtained from peripheral blood. Written as DNA, the CDR3 is TGTGCCAGCAGTGAATCACGGACAGGGTTCCAAGAGACCCAGTACTTC. As protein: CASSESRTGFQETQYF.